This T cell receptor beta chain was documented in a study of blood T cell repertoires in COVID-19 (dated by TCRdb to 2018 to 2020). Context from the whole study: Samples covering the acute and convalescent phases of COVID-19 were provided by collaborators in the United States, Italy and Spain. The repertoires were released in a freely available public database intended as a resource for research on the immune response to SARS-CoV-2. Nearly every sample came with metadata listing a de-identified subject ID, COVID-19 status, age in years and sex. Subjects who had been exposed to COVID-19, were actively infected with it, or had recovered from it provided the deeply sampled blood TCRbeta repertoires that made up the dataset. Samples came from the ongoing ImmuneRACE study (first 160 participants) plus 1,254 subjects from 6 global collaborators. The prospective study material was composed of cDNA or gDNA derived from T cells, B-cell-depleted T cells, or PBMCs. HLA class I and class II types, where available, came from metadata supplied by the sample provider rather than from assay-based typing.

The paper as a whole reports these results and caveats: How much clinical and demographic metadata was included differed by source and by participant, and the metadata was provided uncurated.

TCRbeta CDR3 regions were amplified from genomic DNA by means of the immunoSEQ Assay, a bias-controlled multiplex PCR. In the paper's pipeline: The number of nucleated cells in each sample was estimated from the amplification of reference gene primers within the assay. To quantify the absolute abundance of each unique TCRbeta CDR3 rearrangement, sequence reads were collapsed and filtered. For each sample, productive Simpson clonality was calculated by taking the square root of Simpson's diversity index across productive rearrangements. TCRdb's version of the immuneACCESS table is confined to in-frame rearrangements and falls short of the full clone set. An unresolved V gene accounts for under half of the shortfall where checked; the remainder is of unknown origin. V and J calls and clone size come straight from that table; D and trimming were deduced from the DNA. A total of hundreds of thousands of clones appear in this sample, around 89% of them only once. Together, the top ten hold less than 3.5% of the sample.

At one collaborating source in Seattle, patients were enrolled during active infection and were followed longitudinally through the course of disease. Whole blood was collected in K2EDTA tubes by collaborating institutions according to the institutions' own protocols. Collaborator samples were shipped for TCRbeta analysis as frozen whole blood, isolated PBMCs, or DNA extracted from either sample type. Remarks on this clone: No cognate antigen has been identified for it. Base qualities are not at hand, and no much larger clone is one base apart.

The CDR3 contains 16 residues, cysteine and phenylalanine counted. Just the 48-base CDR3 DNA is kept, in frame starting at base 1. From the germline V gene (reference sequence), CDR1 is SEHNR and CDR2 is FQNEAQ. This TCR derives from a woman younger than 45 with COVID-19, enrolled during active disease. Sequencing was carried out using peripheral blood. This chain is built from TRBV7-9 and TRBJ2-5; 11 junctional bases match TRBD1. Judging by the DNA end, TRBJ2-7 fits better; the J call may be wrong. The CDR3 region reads CASSKFRTGGRYEQYF. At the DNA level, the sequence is TGTGCCAGCAGCAAATTTCGGACAGGGGGCAGGTACGAGCAGTACTTC.